Given below is one T cell receptor (beta chain) in context. The antigen this receptor binds is unknown. Within one base of it there is no much larger clone, and no base qualities were kept. These data belong to a study of shared clonotypes between healthy human individuals (dated by TCRdb to the early 2020s). General notes on the study: The cohort included a few men and a couple of women between 18 and 49 years of age. For each donor, CD4 naive and CD4 memory were each given three plates, CD8 naive was given two plates, and CD8 memory was given one plate. Blood TCR repertoires of about 5 healthy adults were deeply sequenced to estimate repertoire size and the extent of clonotype sharing between individuals. To increase sequencing depth and limit assay-specific biases, TCR repertoire library preparation and sequencing were carried out by different laboratories using diverse techniques. Each donor's leukapheresis produced roughly between roughly 0.85 and 9 billion PBMCs. The investigation overall reported the following: Estimated clonotype richness was generally larger for naive than for memory subsets. Incomplete sequencing was indicated by rarefaction of sorted-subset datasets, despite the large sequencing depth. Across a few donors, 5% to 6% of naive CD4, around 3.3% of naive CD8, around 2.1% of memory CD4, and 0.3% to 0.45% of memory CD8 clonotypes were shared. Because the study included a small number of donors, the genetic and exposure-history diversity represented was limited. Pairwise subsampling led to the expectation that sequencing depth would affect the degree of clonotype sharing among donors. Compared with non-shared clonotypes, clonotypes shared by all four sorted-subset donors had higher generation probabilities. Sampling was restricted to blood, and TCR repertoires in tissues likely differ from the TCR repertoires found in blood.

Using the deep immunoSEQ assay, multiplex PCR amplified TCR CDR3 regions from genomic DNA. Genomic DNA extracted from each cell subset was distributed evenly over all wells of several immunoSEQ 96-well plates, and each plate served as one replicate. For sorted subsets, about 200 ng genomic DNA, equal to 30,000 or so T cell genomes, was loaded into each replicate PCR. The purified libraries were quantified using a Qubit 3.0 fluorometer, sized with a Bioanalyzer 2100, and then quantified again using the KAPA Library Quantification kit. A separate single-read 150-cycle Illumina NextSeq 550 flow cell was used to sequence each immunoSEQ 96-well plate. The study's own analysis went as follows. Because the immunoSEQ output included only junctional sequences and no quality scores, the filtering could not be the same as the filtering used for full-length reads. Sequences were annotated with PyIR, a Python wrapper for IgBLAST v1.9, using IMGT germline references to assign V/J genes and CDR3. Reads were removed for weak V/J assignments (E-value above 1e-6), missing CDR3, stop codons, out-of-frame junctions, or ambiguous translated residues. V3J clonotypes were defined by identical inferred V gene, J gene, and CDR3 amino acid sequence. Percentage overlap between repertoires was computed as shared unique clonotypes divided by the size of the smaller repertoire. Repertoire richness was assessed with RTK rarefaction, the Chao1 estimator, and Recon v2.1 estimates of unobserved clonotypes. For all TCRbeta clonotypes obtained by the gDNA method from four donors, generation probabilities were computed with OLGA. TCRdb obtained this table from immuneACCESS and retained in-frame rearrangements with V and J assigned. These tables miss some clones; where compared with another copy, unresolved V genes account for less than half of the shortfall, and the remainder is unexplained. That table furnishes V, J and clone size, whereas the DNA furnished D and trimming. In this sample the table shows around 600,000 clones, approximately 96% of which occur a single time. The top ten hold around 0.11% of the sample.

Trimming takes 2 bases from V and 5 bases from J, and the germline ends sit 8 bases apart. The CDR3 runs 13 amino acids, cysteine and phenylalanine included. CDR3 DNA only is kept here, 39 bases in frame from base 1. CDR1 SGHDT and CDR2 YYEEEE are derived from the germline V gene. CD8 naive samples consisted of CD45RO-negative cells that were positively selected for CCR7, yielding a CD45RA+CCR7+ population without TemRA cells. Donors were healthy HIV-negative adults with no recently reported acute infections or vaccinations. Every donor was a Caucasian adult residing in Nashville, Tennessee, USA. After blood collection by leukapheresis, PBMCs were isolated using Ficoll-Histopaque density gradient centrifugation and then cryopreserved in the vapor phase of liquid nitrogen. Analytical flow cytometry was used to check the purity and quantity of each magnetically sorted T cell population. Genomic DNA was isolated from each sorted fraction and quantified by UV absorbance on a Nanodrop 2000c.

Sequencing used naive CD8+ T cells sorted from blood. The cell subset or site label of this sample denotes: CD45RA+CCR7+. The rearranged chain carries TRBV5-6 and TRBJ2-1; the D gene is possibly TRBD1, with 6 bases matching. This clonotype was sampled from a woman aged 25 to 45 in good health. The CDR3 region has the sequence CASSFNRDNEQFF. The nucleotide sequence is TGTGCCAGCAGCTTTAACAGGGACAATGAGCAGTTCTTC.